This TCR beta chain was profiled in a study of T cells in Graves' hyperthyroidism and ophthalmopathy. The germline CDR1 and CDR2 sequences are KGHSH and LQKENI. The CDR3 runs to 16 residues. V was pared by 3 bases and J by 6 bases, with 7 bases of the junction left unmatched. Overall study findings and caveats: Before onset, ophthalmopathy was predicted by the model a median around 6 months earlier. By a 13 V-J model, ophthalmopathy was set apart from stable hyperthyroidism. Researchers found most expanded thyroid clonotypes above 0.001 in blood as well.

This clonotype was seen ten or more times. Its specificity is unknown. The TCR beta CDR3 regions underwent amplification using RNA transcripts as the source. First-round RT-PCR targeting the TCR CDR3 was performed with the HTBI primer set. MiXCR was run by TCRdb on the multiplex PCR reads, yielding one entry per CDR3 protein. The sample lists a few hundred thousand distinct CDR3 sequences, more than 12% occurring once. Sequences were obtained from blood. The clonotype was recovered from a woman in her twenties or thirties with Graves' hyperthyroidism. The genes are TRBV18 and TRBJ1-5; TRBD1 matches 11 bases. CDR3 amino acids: CASSPAGQGGRQPQHF. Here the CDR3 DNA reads TGTGCCAGCTCACCTGCGGGACAGGGGGGCCGTCAGCCCCAGCATTTT.